This is a list of T cell receptor beta chains from one sample in a study of blood T cell repertoires in COVID-19. The assay was immunoSEQ multiplex PCR, and TCRdb's table has in-frame clones only and misses some. The sample has approximately 8,800 clones; roughly 84% are singletons. Sequencing used peripheral blood. The receptors come from a human donor with active COVID-19. The donor label of this sample is uncertain. Both conserved end residues are part of each CDR3. D genes are given only for firm matches. Some rows have no size entry. The others give once, few or many, or a class for an expanded clone.

V gene: TRBV11-3; J gene: TRBJ2-3; D gene: TRBD2; clone size: -; CDR3 DNA: TGTGCCAGCAGCATCCCTTGGGCTAGCGGGGGTGCAGATACGCAGTATTTT; CDR3 protein: CASSIPWASGGADTQYF
V gene: TRBV6-2/TRBV6-3; J gene: TRBJ1-1; D gene: -; clone size: medium-sized; CDR3 DNA: TGTGCCAGCAGTTACACACGCCTTGAAGCTTTCTTT; CDR3 protein: CASSYTRLEAFF
V gene: TRBV7-6; J gene: TRBJ2-3; D gene: -; clone size: -; CDR3 DNA: TGTGCCAGCAGCTTGCTCGCGGCAAGCACAGATACGCAGTATTTT; CDR3 protein: CASSLLAASTDTQYF
V gene: TRBV12-3/TRBV12-4; J gene: TRBJ2-5; D gene: -; clone size: -; CDR3 DNA: TGTGCCAGTAGCTACCAAGAGACCCAGTACTTC; CDR3 protein: CASSYQETQYF
V gene: TRBV11-2; J gene: TRBJ2-1; D gene: -; clone size: -; CDR3 DNA: TGTGCCAGCAGCTTAGAGGCAGGATTGGTTTACAATGAGCAGTTCTTC; CDR3 protein: CASSLEAGLVYNEQFF
V gene: TRBV19; J gene: TRBJ2-7; D gene: TRBD1; clone size: -; CDR3 DNA: TGTGCCAGTAGTATCGACAGGGTCTACGAGCAGTACTTC; CDR3 protein: CASSIDRVYEQYF
V gene: TRBV5-1; J gene: TRBJ2-5; D gene: TRBD1; clone size: -; CDR3 DNA: TGCGCCAGCAGCTTGCAGGGGACAGAACAAGAGACCCAGTACTTC; CDR3 protein: CASSLQGTEQETQYF
V gene: TRBV24-1; J gene: TRBJ1-5; D gene: TRBD1; clone size: -; CDR3 DNA: TGTGCCACCAGTGAGACAGGGGGCGGACAGCCCCAGCATTTT; CDR3 protein: CATSETGGGQPQHF
V gene: TRBV19; J gene: TRBJ2-3; D gene: -; clone size: -; CDR3 DNA: TGTGCCAGTAACAGGTCAAGTACAGATACGCAGTATTTT; CDR3 protein: CASNRSSTDTQYF
V gene: TRBV28; J gene: TRBJ2-4; D gene: TRBD1; clone size: -; CDR3 DNA: TGTGCCAGCAGCGATCTAACCGGGACAGCCTTAAACATTCAGTACTTC; CDR3 protein: CASSDLTGTALNIQYF
V gene: TRBV4-1; J gene: TRBJ2-7; D gene: -; clone size: few; CDR3 DNA: TGCGCCAGCAGCCAAGTGGGCAGGGTAGCCTACGAGCAGTACTTC; CDR3 protein: CASSQVGRVAYEQYF
V gene: TRBV28; J gene: TRBJ2-2; D gene: TRBD2; clone size: few; CDR3 DNA: TGTGCCAGCAGTCCCCTAGGACTAGACGCCGGGGAGCTGTTTTTT; CDR3 protein: CASSPLGLDAGELFF
V gene: TRBV19; J gene: TRBJ1-5; D gene: TRBD1; clone size: -; CDR3 DNA: TGTGCCAGTAGTACGACAGGGGAGCCCCAGCATTTT; CDR3 protein: CASSTTGEPQHF
V gene: TRBV18; J gene: TRBJ2-1; D gene: -; clone size: -; CDR3 DNA: TGTGCCAGCTCACCTAGCGGAGACGGGGGCAATGAGCAGTTCTTC; CDR3 protein: CASSPSGDGGNEQFF
V gene: TRBV6-6; J gene: TRBJ2-7; D gene: -; clone size: -; CDR3 DNA: TGTGCCAGCAGTTACTCGCGGTCCTACGAGCAGTACTTC; CDR3 protein: CASSYSRSYEQYF
V gene: TRBV9; J gene: TRBJ2-2; D gene: -; clone size: -; CDR3 DNA: TGTGCCAGCAGCGTAGACAGGCTCACCGGGGAGCTGTTTTTT; CDR3 protein: CASSVDRLTGELFF
V gene: TRBV19; J gene: TRBJ1-5; D gene: -; clone size: -; CDR3 DNA: TGTGCCAGTAGTATTGGAGGGGCTCAGCCCCAGCATTTT; CDR3 protein: CASSIGGAQPQHF
V gene: TRBV19; J gene: TRBJ2-7; D gene: -; clone size: -; CDR3 DNA: TGTGCCAGTAGTATAGGGACAAACTACGAGCAGTACTTC; CDR3 protein: CASSIGTNYEQYF
V gene: TRBV3-1/TRBV3-2; J gene: TRBJ1-2; D gene: -; clone size: -; CDR3 DNA: TGTGCCAGCAGCCAAGAGGGCCGGGGCTACACCTTC; CDR3 protein: CASSQEGRGYTF
V gene: TRBV5-6; J gene: TRBJ1-5; D gene: -; clone size: -; CDR3 DNA: TGTGCCAGCAGCCCGCGAGTCTCAAATCAGCCCCAGCATTTT; CDR3 protein: CASSPRVSNQPQHF
V gene: TRBV14; J gene: TRBJ1-1; D gene: -; clone size: once; CDR3 DNA: TGTGCCAGCAGCCAGGCCTTTCTCGGGGGGAACACTGAAGCTTTCTTT; CDR3 protein: CASSQAFLGGNTEAFF
V gene: TRBV5-5; J gene: TRBJ2-7; D gene: TRBD1; clone size: -; CDR3 DNA: TGTGCCAGCAGAGTCGGACAGGGATCTTACGAGCAGTACTTC; CDR3 protein: CASRVGQGSYEQYF
V gene: TRBV7-9; J gene: TRBJ2-1; D gene: -; clone size: once; CDR3 DNA: TGTGCCAGCAGCACCCCCCCGCCGACGAGATGGGCCTCCTACAATGAGCAGTTCTTC; CDR3 protein: CASSTPPPTRWASYNEQFF
V gene: TRBV28; J gene: TRBJ2-5; D gene: -; clone size: -; CDR3 DNA: TGTGCCAGCAGGCCGGGGTTGGAGACCCAGTACTTC; CDR3 protein: CASRPGLETQYF
V gene: TRBV30; J gene: TRBJ2-3; D gene: -; clone size: once; CDR3 DNA: TGTGCCTGGAGCCCCCTCACAGATACGCAGTATTTT; CDR3 protein: CAWSPLTDTQYF
V gene: TRBV28; J gene: TRBJ2-3; D gene: TRBD1; clone size: -; CDR3 DNA: TGTGCCAGCACCATAGCCGGGACAGTCACAGATACGCAGTATTTT; CDR3 protein: CASTIAGTVTDTQYF
V gene: TRBV4-2; J gene: TRBJ2-7; D gene: TRBD2; clone size: once; CDR3 DNA: TGTGCCAGCAGCCAAGTCGAGACTAGCGGCTACGAGCAGTACTTC; CDR3 protein: CASSQVETSGYEQYF
V gene: TRBV7-9; J gene: TRBJ1-1; D gene: -; clone size: once; CDR3 DNA: TGTGCCAGCAGCTTAGGTCTCGGAGCTTTCTTT; CDR3 protein: CASSLGLGAFF
V gene: TRBV7-9; J gene: TRBJ1-1; D gene: -; clone size: -; CDR3 DNA: TGTGCCAGCAGCTTGATTGTTGTGACAGAGCAAGGAGCTTTCTTT; CDR3 protein: CASSLIVVTEQGAFF
V gene: TRBV13; J gene: TRBJ1-3; D gene: -; clone size: -; CDR3 DNA: TGTGCCAGCAGTCGACTCAACTCTGGAAACACCATATATTTT; CDR3 protein: CASSRLNSGNTIYF
V gene: TRBV6-5; J gene: TRBJ2-7; D gene: TRBD1; clone size: -; CDR3 DNA: TGTGCCAGCAGAAGAGGGGACAGGGTGCACGAGCAGTACTTC; CDR3 protein: CASRRGDRVHEQYF
V gene: TRBV13; J gene: TRBJ2-7; D gene: TRBD2; clone size: -; CDR3 DNA: TGTGCCAGCAGCTTAGGTTACGGGACTACCTACGAGCAGTACTTC; CDR3 protein: CASSLGYGTTYEQYF
V gene: TRBV19; J gene: TRBJ1-2; D gene: -; clone size: -; CDR3 DNA: TGTGCCAGTAGTGCGTATCGGGAGACGGCCGCCTATGGCTACACCTTC; CDR3 protein: CASSAYRETAAYGYTF
V gene: TRBV11-3; J gene: TRBJ2-1; D gene: TRBD2; clone size: -; CDR3 DNA: TGTGCCAGCAGCTTAGGGGTGCGGGGCGGGAGTGAGCAGTTCTTC; CDR3 protein: CASSLGVRGGSEQFF
V gene: TRBV30; J gene: TRBJ1-3; D gene: TRBD1; clone size: -; CDR3 DNA: TGTGCCTGGAGTGTAAACAGGGGAGCTGGAAACACCATATATTTT; CDR3 protein: CAWSVNRGAGNTIYF
V gene: TRBV7-2; J gene: TRBJ2-3; D gene: -; clone size: -; CDR3 DNA: TGTGCCAGCAGCTTCTCTGGAGCAGATACGCAGTATTTT; CDR3 protein: CASSFSGADTQYF
V gene: TRBV11-3; J gene: TRBJ2-1; D gene: -; clone size: -; CDR3 DNA: TGTGCCAGCAGTTCCCATGGGAGGAGGGATGAGCAGTTCTTC; CDR3 protein: CASSSHGRRDEQFF
V gene: TRBV19; J gene: TRBJ2-7; D gene: TRBD1; clone size: -; CDR3 DNA: TGTGCCAGTAGGGACAGGGGAACCGAGCAGTACTTC; CDR3 protein: CASRDRGTEQYF
V gene: TRBV19; J gene: TRBJ2-1; D gene: TRBD2; clone size: few; CDR3 DNA: TGTGCCAGTAGACCCGGCGGGACTAGTACCTACAATGAGCAGTTCTTC; CDR3 protein: CASRPGGTSTYNEQFF
V gene: TRBV10-3; J gene: TRBJ2-2; D gene: TRBD1; clone size: few; CDR3 DNA: TGTGCCATGAGAGGACAGGGGAGTTCGTCGAACACCGGGGAGCTGTTTTTT; CDR3 protein: CAMRGQGSSSNTGELFF
V gene: TRBV19; J gene: TRBJ2-5; D gene: -; clone size: -; CDR3 DNA: TGTGCCAGTAGTCATTACGGGCAGGGGGAGACCCAGTACTTC; CDR3 protein: CASSHYGQGETQYF
V gene: TRBV4-1; J gene: TRBJ2-1; D gene: -; clone size: once; CDR3 DNA: TGCGCCAGCAGCCAAGACTGGGCTAGCGAAGGGAATGAGCAGTTCTTC; CDR3 protein: CASSQDWASEGNEQFF
V gene: TRBV2; J gene: TRBJ2-2; D gene: TRBD2; clone size: -; CDR3 DNA: TGTGCCAGCAGTTGGAGCGGGAGTTCCACCGGGGAGCTGTTTTTT; CDR3 protein: CASSWSGSSTGELFF
V gene: TRBV7-9; J gene: TRBJ2-6; D gene: TRBD1; clone size: -; CDR3 DNA: TGTGCCAGCAGCTCCAGTACCGGGACAGGTATATCTCGGGCCAACGTCCTGACTTTC; CDR3 protein: CASSSSTGTGISRANVLTF
V gene: TRBV28; J gene: TRBJ1-6; D gene: -; clone size: -; CDR3 DNA: TGTGCCAGCAGGCCCTTAGGGGAGGGAGGATCACCCCTCCACTTT; CDR3 protein: CASRPLGEGGSPLHF
V gene: TRBV15; J gene: TRBJ2-2; D gene: -; clone size: -; CDR3 DNA: TGTGCCACCAGCAGAGATCGATGGGGGCAGGGCGGGGAGCTGTTTTTT; CDR3 protein: CATSRDRWGQGGELFF
V gene: TRBV19; J gene: TRBJ2-1; D gene: -; clone size: -; CDR3 DNA: TGTGCCAGTAACCCCAGGGGTTCCTACAATGAGCAGTTCTTC; CDR3 protein: CASNPRGSYNEQFF
V gene: TRBV5-4; J gene: TRBJ2-5; D gene: -; clone size: -; CDR3 DNA: TGTGCCAGCAGCTTGGAGGGGCAAGAGACCCAGTACTTC; CDR3 protein: CASSLEGQETQYF
V gene: TRBV6-1; J gene: TRBJ2-7; D gene: -; clone size: -; CDR3 DNA: TGTGCCAGCAGTGAAGCTTGGAGGGGCCTCTACGAGCAGTACTTC; CDR3 protein: CASSEAWRGLYEQYF
V gene: TRBV28; J gene: TRBJ1-5; D gene: TRBD1; clone size: -; CDR3 DNA: TGTGCCAGCAGCCCCAATGTCAGGGGGGCGAATCAGCCCCAGCATTTT; CDR3 protein: CASSPNVRGANQPQHF
V gene: TRBV10-3; J gene: TRBJ1-1; D gene: -; clone size: -; CDR3 DNA: TGTGCCATCAGAGGGGGGGGGAACACTGAAGCTTTCTTT; CDR3 protein: CAIRGGGNTEAFF
V gene: TRBV4-1; J gene: TRBJ1-5; D gene: TRBD1; clone size: -; CDR3 DNA: TGCGCCAGCAGCCCCGGGACAGAGCATAGCAATCAGCCCCAGCATTTT; CDR3 protein: CASSPGTEHSNQPQHF
V gene: TRBV2; J gene: TRBJ1-3; D gene: -; clone size: large; CDR3 DNA: TGTGCCAGCAGTGAAGATCTCAGTGGAAACACCATATATTTT; CDR3 protein: CASSEDLSGNTIYF